These T cell receptor beta chains were read from a single sample in a study of blood T cell repertoires in COVID-19. Some clones are missing from TCRdb's copy, which holds only in-frame ones; the method was immunoSEQ multiplex PCR. This table has about 190,000 clones, 90% appearing once. Sequenced: peripheral blood. These receptors originate from a man in his fifties with acute or convalescent COVID-19. Each CDR3 is given without its conserved first and last residue.

V,CDR3
TRBV5-8,ASSPFTSGENEQF
TRBV27,ASSLDGRRSSYGYT
TRBV25-1,ASTRTPVGEAF
TRBV6-1,ASSAGWGGPGEPQH
TRBV12-3/TRBV12-4,ASSFLAGYEQY
TRBV12-3/TRBV12-4,ASSPDRTDGYT
TRBV6-1,ASSEKNSLRTGELF
TRBV9,ASSVGGRDNQPQH
TRBV6-2/TRBV6-3,ASSSHGQAQETQY
TRBV10-3,AIQKRLAGPEETQY
TRBV19,ASSQTGGNQPQH
TRBV27,ASRSGGGAYEQY
TRBV18,ASSSLAGSYNEQF
TRBV6-1,ASSEARSAPDTQY
TRBV6-5,ASCRGHSPLH
TRBV10-2,ASSSGGTEAF
TRBV6-2/TRBV6-3,ASSRRTSGRDNEQF
TRBV30,AWSVTGTAEFSGNTIY
TRBV18,ASSLGQGVTYGYT
TRBV24-1,ATSDTRTEAEKLF
TRBV6-1,ASSEAGQIYGYT
TRBV6-6,ASSYSQGNQPQH
TRBV11-1,ASSLGVNTEAF
TRBV19,ASSILTGTYEQY
TRBV7-2,ASSLVALYEQF
TRBV12-5,ASGLDTGNFADTQY
TRBV6-6,ASRNFGGSSTDTQY
TRBV18,ASSQAHTGELF
TRBV30,AWRAGWGAGELF
TRBV13,ASSLLGGKGEAF
TRBV27,ASSLALVGQGRTEAF